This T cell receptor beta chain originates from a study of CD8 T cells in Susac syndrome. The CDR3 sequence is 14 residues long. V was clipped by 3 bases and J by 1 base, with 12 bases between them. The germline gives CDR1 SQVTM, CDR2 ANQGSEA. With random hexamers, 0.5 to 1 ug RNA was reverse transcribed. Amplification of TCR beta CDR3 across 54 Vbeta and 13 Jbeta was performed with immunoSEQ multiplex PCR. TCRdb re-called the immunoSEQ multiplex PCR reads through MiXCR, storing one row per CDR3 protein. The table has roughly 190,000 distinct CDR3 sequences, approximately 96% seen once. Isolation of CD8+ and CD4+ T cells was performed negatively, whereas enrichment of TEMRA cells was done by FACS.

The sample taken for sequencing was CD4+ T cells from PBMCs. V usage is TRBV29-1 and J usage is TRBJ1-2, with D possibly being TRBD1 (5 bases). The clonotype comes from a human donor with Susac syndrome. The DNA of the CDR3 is TGCAGCGTTGAGGCGGTGGGGGATAACTATGGCTACACCTTC. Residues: CSVEAVGDNYGYTF.